Sequencing of this T cell receptor (beta chain) was carried out in a study of blood T cell repertoires in COVID-19. This CDR3 is 16 amino acids long. J gave up 7 bases and V 5 bases, and 14 bases lay outside the gene matches. Germline V lookup: CDR1 SGHAT, CDR2 FQDESV (reference sequence). Original analysis: Cell counts per sample came from amplifying reference gene primers. Here immunoSEQ multiplex PCR was the method, and the copy in TCRdb shows in-frame clones only, minus some. The V and J calls and clone size come from that table; D and trimming were worked out from the DNA. The table includes approximately 90,000 clones, 80% to 90% detected once.

The source material was peripheral blood. The chain is built from TRBV11-1 and TRBJ1-2, with 9 bases aligning to TRBD1. The clonotype comes from a man in his forties or fifties with acute or convalescent COVID-19. The CDR3 reads CASSPTEQGAQGGYTF. The CDR3 nucleotides read TGTGCCAGCAGCCCAACCGAACAGGGGGCGCAGGGTGGCTACACCTTC.